These T cell receptor beta chains were read from a single sample in a study of T-cell reconstitution after alpha-beta-depleted transplantation in children. TCRdb fed the PCR reads into MiXCR, producing one record per CDR3 protein. The table lists some 300,000 distinct CDR3 sequences, 9% to 12% of them singletons, with roughly 2.5% in the top ten. The sequencing here drew on PBMCs from the stem cell graft donor, taken from the stem cell graft. All receptors come from a human donor who donated a stem cell graft to a child with acute lymphoblastic leukemia. CDR3s include the opening cysteine and the closing phenylalanine or tryptophan. Not all rows give a size; the values are once, few, many and, for expanded clones, a class.

J gene | V gene | clone size | CDR3 protein
TRBJ1-2 | TRBV11-1 | few | CASSAGQGNDGYTF
TRBJ2-5 | TRBV15 | - | CATSSGTGGLRETQYF
TRBJ2-7 | TRBV4-1 | many | CASSGTGLSYEQYF
TRBJ1-3 | TRBV4-1 | few | CASSQVPKENTIYF
TRBJ2-3 | TRBV12-3/TRBV12-4 | few | CASSPGPVPTDTQYF
TRBJ2-7 | TRBV4-3 | few | CASSQDFGQFFYEQYF
TRBJ1-5 | TRBV5-1 | many | CASSLTGGYHQPQHF
TRBJ1-2 | TRBV20-1 | - | CSALPTGTGGGYGYTF
TRBJ2-5 | TRBV5-5 | - | CASSLSPLGKQETQYF
TRBJ2-2 | TRBV7-3 | - | CASSLGTSRLTGELFF
TRBJ2-2 | TRBV7-2 | - | CGSSLNRPNTGELFF
TRBJ2-4 | TRBV4-1 | few | CASSQEAPTGPVGAKNIQYF
TRBJ1-2 | TRBV4-1 | few | CASSPLGSLNYGYTF
TRBJ1-5 | TRBV4-3 | many | CASSQDRAGGNQPQHF
TRBJ2-1 | TRBV5-5 | - | CASSSQGHEQFF
TRBJ2-1 | TRBV5-1 | many | CASSRGTSSYNEQFF
TRBJ2-3 | TRBV28 | - | CASRWASGRSDTQYF
TRBJ2-1 | TRBV9 | many | CASSAPRGHNEQFF
TRBJ2-7 | TRBV4-1 | - | CASSQEGFRDYEQYF
TRBJ2-7 | TRBV6-1 | - | CASRRQGNYEQYF
TRBJ1-1 | TRBV5-1 | few | CASSLETGGWNTEAFF
TRBJ2-1 | TRBV20-1 | - | CSAAGHGAGLNEQFF
TRBJ2-2 | TRBV12-3/TRBV12-4 | - | CASSPRVGGELFF
TRBJ2-7 | TRBV7-2 | - | CASSFRLAGRAYEQYF
TRBJ2-1 | TRBV6-2/TRBV6-3 | few | CASSRTSGTWDEQFF
TRBJ2-3 | TRBV20-1 | - | CSARVASGATDTQYF
TRBJ2-7 | TRBV7-9 | few | CASSLVGEEEQYF
TRBJ2-2 | TRBV28 | few | CASSLSRLGRTGELFF
TRBJ2-4 | TRBV7-9 | few | CASSGTSGSRWDIQYF
TRBJ1-1 | TRBV6-1 | - | CASSESNTEAFF
TRBJ2-5 | TRBV7-9 | - | CASSQHGVWLGQETQYF
TRBJ2-2 | TRBV29-1 | - | CSVRGGSSGSAGELFF
TRBJ2-3 | TRBV5-1 | - | CASSIPGGDTQYF
TRBJ1-5 | TRBV27 | few | CASGLGQSFNQPQHF
TRBJ2-7 | TRBV4-3 | - | CASSQGFREAYEQYF